This T cell receptor beta chain was retrieved from a study of control samples from healthy donors and cancer patients. Generated by immunoSEQ multiplex PCR, the TCRdb table keeps only in-frame clones and is missing some. The repertoire has 120,000 or so clones, roughly 90% of them found once; the top ten carry roughly 2.7%. The length of the CDR3 is 11 residues. Per germline, CDR1 MNHEY and CDR2 SVGAGI. V was clipped by 7 bases and J by 6 bases, with 10 bases between them. The chain carries TRBV6-5 and TRBJ2-7; unclear D gene. This TCR came from a man younger than 30 in good health. The sequenced material came from blood. The CDR3 nucleotides are TGTGCCAGCAACCGCCCGGGCGAGCAGTACTTC. This encodes CASNRPGEQYF.